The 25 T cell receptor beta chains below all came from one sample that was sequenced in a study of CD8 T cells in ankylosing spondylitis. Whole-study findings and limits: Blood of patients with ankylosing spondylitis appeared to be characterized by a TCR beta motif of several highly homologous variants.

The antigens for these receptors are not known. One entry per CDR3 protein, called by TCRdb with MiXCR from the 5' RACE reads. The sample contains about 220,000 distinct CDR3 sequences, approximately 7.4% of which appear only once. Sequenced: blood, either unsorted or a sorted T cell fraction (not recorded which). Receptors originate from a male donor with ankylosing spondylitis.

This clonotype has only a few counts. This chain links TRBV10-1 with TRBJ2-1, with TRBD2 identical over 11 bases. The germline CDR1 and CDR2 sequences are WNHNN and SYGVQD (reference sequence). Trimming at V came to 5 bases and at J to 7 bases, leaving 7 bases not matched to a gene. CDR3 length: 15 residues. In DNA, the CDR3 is TGCGCCAGCAGTACTAGCGGGAGTGTCGGGAATGAGCAGTTCTTC. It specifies CASSTSGSVGNEQFF.

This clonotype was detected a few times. CDR3 region: CASSHGGDYEQYF. In DNA, the CDR3 is TGTGCCAGCAGCCACGGGGGGGACTACGAGCAGTACTTC. The genes are TRBV27 and TRBJ2-7, with 8 bases identical to TRBD2. V dropped 6 bases and J dropped 3; count of bases not matched to a gene: 4. CDR3 length: 13 amino acids. Germline V gene sequence: CDR1 MNHEY, CDR2 SMNVEV (reference sequence).

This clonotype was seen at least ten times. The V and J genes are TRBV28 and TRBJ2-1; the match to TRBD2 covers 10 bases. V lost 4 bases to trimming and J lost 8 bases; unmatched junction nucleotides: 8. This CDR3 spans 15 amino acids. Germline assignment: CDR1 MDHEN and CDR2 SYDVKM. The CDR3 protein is CASSSRSGRPYEQFF. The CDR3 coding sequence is TGTGCCAGCAGTTCCCGTAGCGGGAGGCCCTATGAGCAGTTCTTC.

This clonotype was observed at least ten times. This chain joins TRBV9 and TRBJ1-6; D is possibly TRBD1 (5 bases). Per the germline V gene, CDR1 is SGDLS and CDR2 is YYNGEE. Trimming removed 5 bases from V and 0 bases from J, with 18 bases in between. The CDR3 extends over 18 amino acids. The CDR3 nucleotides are TGTGCCAGCAGGACGACCGGGACCCACAGCTCCTATAATTCACCCCTCCACTTT. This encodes CASRTTGTHSSYNSPLHF.

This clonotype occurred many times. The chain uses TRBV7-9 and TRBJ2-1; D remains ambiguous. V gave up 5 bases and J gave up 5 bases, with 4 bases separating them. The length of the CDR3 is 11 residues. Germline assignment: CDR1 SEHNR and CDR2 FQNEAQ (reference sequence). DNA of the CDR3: TGTGCCAGCAGCGCCAACAATGAGCAGTTCTTC. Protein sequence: CASSANNEQFF.

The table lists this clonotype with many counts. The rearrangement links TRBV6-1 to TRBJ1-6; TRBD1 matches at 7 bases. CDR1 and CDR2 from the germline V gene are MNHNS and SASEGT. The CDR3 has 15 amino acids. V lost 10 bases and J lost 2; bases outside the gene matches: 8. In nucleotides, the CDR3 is TGTGCCATCGGAACGGGACAGACCTATAATTCACCCCTCCACTTT. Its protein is CAIGTGQTYNSPLHF.

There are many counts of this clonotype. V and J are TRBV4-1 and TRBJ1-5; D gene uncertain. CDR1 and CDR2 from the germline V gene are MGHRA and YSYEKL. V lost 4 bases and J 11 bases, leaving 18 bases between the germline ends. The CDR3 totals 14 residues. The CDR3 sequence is CASSLQDRSGAQHF. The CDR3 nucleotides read TGCGCCAGCAGCCTCCAGGATAGGTCCGGGGCCCAGCATTTT.

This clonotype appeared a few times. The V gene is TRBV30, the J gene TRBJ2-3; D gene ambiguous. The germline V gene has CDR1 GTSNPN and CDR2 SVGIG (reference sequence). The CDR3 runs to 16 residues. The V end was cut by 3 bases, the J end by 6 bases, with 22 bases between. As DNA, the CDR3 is TGTGCCTGGAGAAAATTTGGGATTAGGTTGGCGGATACGCAGTATTTT. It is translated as CAWRKFGIRLADTQYF.

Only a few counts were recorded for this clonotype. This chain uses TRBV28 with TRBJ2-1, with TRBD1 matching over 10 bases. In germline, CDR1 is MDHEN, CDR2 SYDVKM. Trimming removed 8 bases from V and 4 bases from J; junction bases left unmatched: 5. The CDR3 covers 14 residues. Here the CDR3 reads CASVRQGAYNEQFF. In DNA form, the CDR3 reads TGTGCCAGCGTGAGACAGGGGGCGTACAATGAGCAGTTCTTC.

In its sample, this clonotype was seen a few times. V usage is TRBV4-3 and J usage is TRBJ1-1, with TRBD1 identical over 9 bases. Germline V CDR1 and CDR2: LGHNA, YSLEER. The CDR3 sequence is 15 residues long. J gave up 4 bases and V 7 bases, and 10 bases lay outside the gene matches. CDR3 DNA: TGCGCCAGCAAACAGGGGGCCTTTGGAAGCACTGAAGCTTTCTTT. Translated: CASKQGAFGSTEAFF.

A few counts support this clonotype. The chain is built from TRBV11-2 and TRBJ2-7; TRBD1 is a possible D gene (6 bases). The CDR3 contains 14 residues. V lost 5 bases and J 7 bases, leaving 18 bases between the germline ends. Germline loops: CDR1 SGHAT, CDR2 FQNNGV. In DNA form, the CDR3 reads TGTGCCAGCAGCCCCTCACAGGGATGGTATGAGCAGTACTTC. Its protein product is CASSPSQGWYEQYF.

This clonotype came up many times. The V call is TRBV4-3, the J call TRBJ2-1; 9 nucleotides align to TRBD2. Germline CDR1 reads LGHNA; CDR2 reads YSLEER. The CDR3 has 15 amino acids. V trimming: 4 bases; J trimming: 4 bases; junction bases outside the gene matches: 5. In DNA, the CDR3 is TGCGCCAGCAGCCTCCTAGCGGGACTGTACAATGAGCAGTTCTTC. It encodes CASSLLAGLYNEQFF.

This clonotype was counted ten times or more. The CDR3 bases are TGCAGCGTGCGGGTGGACCCGAAAGAAAAACTGTTTTTT. It is translated as CSVRVDPKEKLFF. The chain recombines TRBV29-1 with TRBJ1-4; D call uncertain. V was pared by 6 bases and J by 8 bases, with 16 bases between. Germline V lookup: CDR1 SQVTM, CDR2 ANQGSEA. CDR3 length: 13 residues.

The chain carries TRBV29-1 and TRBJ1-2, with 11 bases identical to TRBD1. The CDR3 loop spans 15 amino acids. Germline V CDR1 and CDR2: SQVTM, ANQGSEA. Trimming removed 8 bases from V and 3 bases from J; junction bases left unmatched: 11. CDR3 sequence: CSFRTGGDSHYGYTF. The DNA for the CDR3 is TGCAGCTTCAGGACAGGGGGCGATTCGCACTATGGCTACACCTTC. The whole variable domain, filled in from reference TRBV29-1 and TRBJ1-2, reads SAVISQKPSRDICQRGTSLTIQCQVDSQVTMMFWYRQQPGQSLTLIATANQGSEATYESGFVIDKFPISRPNLTFSTLTVSNMSPEDSSIYLCSFRTGGDSHYGYTFGSGTRLTVV.

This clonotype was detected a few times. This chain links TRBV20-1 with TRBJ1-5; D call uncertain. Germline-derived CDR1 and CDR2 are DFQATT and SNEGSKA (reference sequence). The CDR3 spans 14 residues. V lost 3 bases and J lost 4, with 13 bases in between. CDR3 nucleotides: TGCAGTGCTAGTTACGAGGGTATGAATCAGCCCCAGCATTTT. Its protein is CSASYEGMNQPQHF.

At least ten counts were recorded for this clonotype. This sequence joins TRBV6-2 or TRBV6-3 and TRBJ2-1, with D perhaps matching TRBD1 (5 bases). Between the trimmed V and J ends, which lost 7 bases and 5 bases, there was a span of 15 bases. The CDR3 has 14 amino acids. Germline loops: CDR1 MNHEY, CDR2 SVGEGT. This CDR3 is CASTFLLTDNEQFF. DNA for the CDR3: TGTGCCAGCACCTTCCTTTTGACAGACAATGAGCAGTTCTTC.

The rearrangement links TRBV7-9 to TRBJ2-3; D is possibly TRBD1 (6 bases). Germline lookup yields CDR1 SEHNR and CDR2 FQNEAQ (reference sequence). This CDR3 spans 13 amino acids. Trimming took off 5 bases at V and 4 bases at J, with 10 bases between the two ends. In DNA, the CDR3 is TGTGCCAGCAGCCCGACAGGTCCAGATACGCAGTATTTT. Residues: CASSPTGPDTQYF.

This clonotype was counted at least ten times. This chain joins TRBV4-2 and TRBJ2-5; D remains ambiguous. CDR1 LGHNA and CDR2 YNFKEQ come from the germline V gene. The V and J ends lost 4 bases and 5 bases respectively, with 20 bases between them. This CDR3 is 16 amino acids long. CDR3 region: CASSPPPAGPAETQYF. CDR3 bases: TGTGCCAGCAGCCCTCCACCCGCAGGACCAGCGGAGACCCAGTACTTC.

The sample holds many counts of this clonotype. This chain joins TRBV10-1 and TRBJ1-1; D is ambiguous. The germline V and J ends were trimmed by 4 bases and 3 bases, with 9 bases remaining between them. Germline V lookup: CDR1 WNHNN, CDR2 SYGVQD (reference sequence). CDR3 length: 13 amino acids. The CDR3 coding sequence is TGCGCCAGCAGTGCCCGGTCATACACTGAAGCTTTCTTT. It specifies CASSARSYTEAFF.

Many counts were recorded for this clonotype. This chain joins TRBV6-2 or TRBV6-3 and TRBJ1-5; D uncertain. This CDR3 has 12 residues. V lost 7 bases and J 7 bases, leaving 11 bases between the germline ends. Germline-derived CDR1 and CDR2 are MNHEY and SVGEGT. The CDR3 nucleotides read TGTGCCAGCATGACGGGAGGGCAGCCCCAGCATTTT. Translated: CASMTGGQPQHF.

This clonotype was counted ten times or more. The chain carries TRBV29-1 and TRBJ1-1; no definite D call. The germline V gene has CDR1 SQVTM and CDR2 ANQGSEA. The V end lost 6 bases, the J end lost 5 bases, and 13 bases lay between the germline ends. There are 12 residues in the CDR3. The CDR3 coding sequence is TGCAGCGTGGGAGAGGGTGGGACTGAAGCTTTCTTT. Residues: CSVGEGGTEAFF. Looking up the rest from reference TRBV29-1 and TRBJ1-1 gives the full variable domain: SAVISQKPSRDICQRGTSLTIQCQVDSQVTMMFWYRQQPGQSLTLIATANQGSEATYESGFVIDKFPISRPNLTFSTLTVSNMSPEDSSIYLCSVGEGGTEAFFGQGTRLTVV.

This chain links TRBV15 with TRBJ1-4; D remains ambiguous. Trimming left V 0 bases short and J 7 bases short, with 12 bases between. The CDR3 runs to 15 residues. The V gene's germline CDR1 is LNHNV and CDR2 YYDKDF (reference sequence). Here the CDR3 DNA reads TGTGCCACCAGCAGAGAGAGGCAGTATGGTGAAAAACTGTTTTTT. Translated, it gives CATSRERQYGEKLFF.

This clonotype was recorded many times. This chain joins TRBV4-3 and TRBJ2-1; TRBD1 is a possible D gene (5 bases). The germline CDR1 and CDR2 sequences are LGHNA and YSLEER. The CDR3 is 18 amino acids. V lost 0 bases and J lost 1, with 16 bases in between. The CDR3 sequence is CASSQDNIGQGSYNEQFF. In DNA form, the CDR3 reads TGCGCCAGCAGCCAAGATAATATTGGTCAGGGTTCCTACAATGAGCAGTTCTTC.

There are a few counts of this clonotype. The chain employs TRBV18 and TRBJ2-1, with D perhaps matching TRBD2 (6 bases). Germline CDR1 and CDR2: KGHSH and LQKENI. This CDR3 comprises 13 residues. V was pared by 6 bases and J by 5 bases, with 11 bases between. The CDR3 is CASSVGGHNEQFF. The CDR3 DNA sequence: TGTGCCAGCTCTGTCGGGGGACACAATGAGCAGTTCTTC.

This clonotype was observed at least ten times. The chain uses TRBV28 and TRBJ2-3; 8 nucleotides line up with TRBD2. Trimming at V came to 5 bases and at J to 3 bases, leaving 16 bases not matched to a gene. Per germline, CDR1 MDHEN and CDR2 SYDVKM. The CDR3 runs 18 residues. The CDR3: CASSTYEGLAGFTDTQYF. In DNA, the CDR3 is TGTGCCAGCAGTACCTACGAAGGATTAGCGGGATTTACAGATACGCAGTATTTT.